Listed below are T cell receptor beta chains from one sample, sequenced in a study of T cell repertoires in cytomegalovirus infection. TCRdb ran MiXCR on the reads and lists one entry per CDR3 protein. The table shows approximately 550,000 distinct CDR3 sequences, with 15% to 20% occurring only once. The material sequenced was CD8+ T cells from PBMCs. The receptors here all came from a human donor in good health (CMV status not recorded). Some clones in this sample may be carry-over from other donors' samples. Both conserved end residues are part of each CDR3.

cdr3_aa j_call v_call
CASRTPLDRLYGYTF TRBJ1-2 TRBV6-5
CASSQDLLTGVQETQYF TRBJ2-5 TRBV14
CASSLESDYQETQYF TRBJ2-5 TRBV5-1
CASSLESVYNEQFF TRBJ2-1 TRBV7-9
CASRGRDRGQYEQFF TRBJ2-1 TRBV2
CASSLGMIGGEGETQYF TRBJ2-5 TRBV7-8
CASSDTFQHIQYF TRBJ2-4 TRBV2
CAVTGLAGGPTDTQYF TRBJ2-3 TRBV7-9
CASSLQYEQYF TRBJ2-7 TRBV7-9
CASRLGIGAADTQYF TRBJ2-3 TRBV5-1
CASSYYRAGPQHF TRBJ1-5 TRBV6-2/TRBV6-3
CASSFGGGGYNEQFF TRBJ2-1 TRBV7-2
CASSPNMAGSYEQYF TRBJ2-7 TRBV7-3
CASSSSTGAQNIQYF TRBJ2-4 TRBV7-8
CASSSVVLHYEQYF TRBJ2-7 TRBV7-9
CASSSNGRADEQYF TRBJ2-7 TRBV7-3
CASSFPRGVGYGYTF TRBJ1-2 TRBV12-3/TRBV12-4
CASSSTGDVNYGYTF TRBJ1-2 TRBV7-9
CASSLAGETQYF TRBJ2-5 TRBV5-4
CASSLGRETYNSPLHF TRBJ1-6 TRBV5-1
CASSHRDRYSNQPQHF TRBJ1-5 TRBV6-2/TRBV6-3
CASSLGSEWYEQYF TRBJ2-7 TRBV7-9
CASRATPGEETQYF TRBJ2-5 TRBV6-1
CASSLAEGVAEAFF TRBJ1-1 TRBV7-9
CASSLIGSGLYNEQFF TRBJ2-1 TRBV7-3
CASSLWGGSGANVLTF TRBJ2-6 TRBV12-3/TRBV12-4
CASSLVGTGSSEQFF TRBJ2-1 TRBV7-6
CASSPFWQGAFNQPQHF TRBJ1-5 TRBV28
CASSLVLSGYNEQFF TRBJ2-1 TRBV7-3
CASSLEGRVWTEAFF TRBJ1-1 TRBV5-6
CASSFGGYTDTQYF TRBJ2-3 TRBV7-3
CASSPEPGQGSDTQYF TRBJ2-3 TRBV18
CASNGGQGAFYGYTF TRBJ1-2 TRBV6-5
CATSGPTHEQFF TRBJ2-1 TRBV24-1
CASSLPGQGCGYTF TRBJ1-2 TRBV7-7
CASSLMAGALQETQYF TRBJ2-5 TRBV27
CAIRVGYGYTF TRBJ1-2 TRBV10-3
CASSIPGKASTDTQYF TRBJ2-3 TRBV19
CASSPPERGKRAEAFF TRBJ1-1 TRBV7-9
CASSFYGQANTEAFF TRBJ1-1 TRBV27
CASSPHVFLDTQYF TRBJ2-3 TRBV7-7
CASSKDRGSSYNEQFF TRBJ2-1 TRBV6-1
CASIRDRESGYTF TRBJ1-2 TRBV6-2/TRBV6-3
CASSPGIFYGYTF TRBJ1-2 TRBV7-9
CASSRSGTTINQPQHF TRBJ1-5 TRBV6-1
CASNEITTGNTEAFF TRBJ1-1 TRBV7-9
CASRAGSGKGAYQHF TRBJ1-5 TRBV2
CASSHTRGGRRVKTEAFF TRBJ1-1 TRBV25-1
CASSLETRGRNEKLFF TRBJ1-4 TRBV11-2
CASSSGTIYYEQYF TRBJ2-7 TRBV5-6
CASKTGPSYNEQFF TRBJ2-1 TRBV12-3/TRBV12-4